The 24 T cell receptor beta chains below all came from one sample that was sequenced in a study of blood T cells in healthy people across ages. The authors ran a second PCR of 7 to 11 cycles using a sample-barcoded 5' primer and a J-beta primer mix. In TCRdb, the 5' RACE reads were re-called with MiXCR into one record per CDR3 protein. The table records 1.5 million to 2 million distinct CDR3 sequences, roughly 49% of them present only once. Sequencing input: blood. These receptors were taken from a middle-aged woman in good health.

The sample holds a few counts of this clonotype. The chain recombines TRBV6-1 with TRBJ2-5; tentatively, D is TRBD1 (6 bases). The ends were cut back, 7 bases at V and 5 bases at J, with 14 bases in the middle. Germline V CDR1 and CDR2: MNHNS, SASEGT. The CDR3 runs 13 residues. CDR3: CASKRGQFETQYF. The DNA for the CDR3 is TGTGCCAGCAAGCGTGGACAGTTTGAGACCCAGTACTTC.

The chain is built from TRBV9 and TRBJ2-3; 10 positions agree with TRBD1. The V and J ends lost 0 bases and 6 bases, in that order; junction bases with no gene match: 7. Germline V gene lookup returns CDR1 SGDLS and CDR2 YYNGEE. The CDR3 length is 16 residues. CDR3 nucleotides: TGTGCCAGCAGCGTAGCCGAAGACAGGGGGCGGGATACGCAGTATTTT. This sequence encodes CASSVAEDRGRDTQYF.

This rearrangement joins TRBV3-1 to TRBJ2-4, with 9 bases matching TRBD1. TRBJ2-7 matches the DNA end more closely, so the J call is doubtful. Germline CDR1 reads LGHDT; CDR2 reads YNNKEL (reference sequence). This CDR3 contains 15 residues. CDR3 nucleotides: TGTGCCAGCAGCCAAGTGGGGACAGGGAGGAGCGAGCAGTACTTC. This gives the protein CASSQVGTGRSEQYF.

This clonotype was picked up a small number of times. The chain has TRBV20-1 and TRBJ2-7; 12 positions match TRBD1. After removal of 7 bases from V and 3 bases from J, the junction contained 4 bases not matched to a gene. CDR1 and CDR2 from the germline V gene are DFQATT and SNEGSKA (reference sequence). This CDR3 is built from 13 residues. The DNA for the CDR3 is TGCAGTGGGGGACAGGGGGCAGTCTACGAGCAGTACTTC. Its protein is CSGGQGAVYEQYF.

A few counts support this clonotype. The chain combines TRBV11-2 with TRBJ2-4; D tentatively reads TRBD1 or TRBD2 (5 bases each). This CDR3 has 17 amino acids. Per germline, CDR1 SGHAT and CDR2 FQNNGV. The germline V and J ends were trimmed by 2 bases and 1 base, with 15 bases remaining between them. The CDR3 region is CASSLFTGAGAKNIQYF. As DNA, the CDR3 is TGTGCCAGCAGCTTATTTACCGGGGCCGGGGCCAAAAACATTCAGTACTTC.

The V and J genes are TRBV7-4 and TRBJ1-2, with a tentative D call TRBD1 (5 bases). V was trimmed by 2 bases and J by 4 bases, leaving 11 bases between them. The V gene's germline CDR1 is SGHVT and CDR2 SQSDAQ. This CDR3 spans 14 amino acids. The CDR3 DNA reads TGTGCCAGCAGCTTAAATCAGGGTTGCTATGGCTACACCTTC. Translated: CASSLNQGCYGYTF.

This clonotype was counted a few times. The gene calls are TRBV6-5 and TRBJ2-1; D unresolved. Germline CDR1 and CDR2: MNHEY and SVGAGI. V dropped 5 bases and J dropped 8 bases, with 19 bases sitting between them. The CDR3 extends over 15 amino acids. The CDR3 reads CASSRNSASFDEQFF. DNA for the CDR3: TGTGCCAGCAGTCGGAATTCTGCCAGCTTCGATGAGCAGTTCTTC.

The chain couples TRBV12-3 or TRBV12-4 to TRBJ2-3; maybe TRBD2 (5 bases). Trimming shortened V by 5 bases and J by 3 bases, and 15 bases separated the two germline ends. CDR3 size: 15 residues. The CDR3 reads CASSTPEGPTDTQYF. The CDR3 region has the DNA TGTGCCAGCAGTACCCCCGAGGGTCCGACAGATACGCAGTATTTT.

This clonotype was seen a handful of times. The chain links TRBV2 to TRBJ2-1; 8 bases are shared with TRBD1. Germline loops: CDR1 SNHLY, CDR2 FYNNEI. This CDR3 contains 15 residues. With V trimmed by 7 bases and J by 4 bases, 9 bases remained unmatched. The CDR3 nucleotides read TGTGCCAGCAACAAAGACAGGGGTCTATACAATGAGCAGTTCTTC. It encodes CASNKDRGLYNEQFF.

V gene TRBV13 combines with J gene TRBJ1-1; 8 nucleotides match TRBD1. The CDR3 totals 15 residues. Germline CDR1 is PRHDT and CDR2 is FYEKMQ (reference sequence). V lost 3 bases to trimming and J lost 4 bases; unmatched junction nucleotides: 7. The chain's CDR3 is CASSFLTGVGTEAFF. The CDR3 region has the DNA TGTGCCAGCAGCTTCTTGACAGGGGTAGGCACTGAAGCTTTCTTT.

In this sample, this clonotype turned up many times. The chain combines TRBV12-3 or TRBV12-4 with TRBJ2-7; 7 bases fit TRBD2. The CDR3 has 16 residues. The trim removed 7 bases at V and 1 base at J, leaving 13 bases unmatched. The CDR3 protein is CASTLGAGPPSYEQYF. CDR3 bases: TGTGCCAGCACCTTAGGAGCGGGACCTCCTTCCTACGAGCAGTACTTC.

V gene TRBV27 combines with J gene TRBJ2-4; D is uncertain. The end of the DNA aligns better with TRBJ2-7, so the J call may be wrong. From germline, CDR1 is MNHEY and CDR2 SMNVEV (reference sequence). The CDR3 has 15 amino acids. CDR3 DNA sequence: TGTGCCAGCAGTTTATCGCGAGGTCAAATCTACGAGCAGTACTTC. As protein: CASSLSRGQIYEQYF.

In its sample, this clonotype was seen a few times. The CDR3, as DNA: TGTGCCAGCAGCCAGGGCAGGGGACCAAGGAATGAAGGGCAGTATTTT. It is translated as CASSQGRGPRNEGQYF. The rearrangement links TRBV3-1 to TRBJ2-3; tentative D call: TRBD1 (6 bases). CDR3 length: 16 residues. The germline gives CDR1 LGHDT, CDR2 YNNKEL (reference sequence). Trimming pared 3 bases from V and 11 bases from J, leaving 24 bases between.

This rearrangement joins TRBV13 to TRBJ2-1; a possible D gene is TRBD2 (6 bases). Trimming cost V 7 bases and J 1 base, with 8 bases left between them. CDR3 length equals 13 residues. CDR1 and CDR2 (germline): PRHDT, FYEKMQ (reference sequence). The CDR3 region is CASMEGSYNEQFF. CDR3 DNA sequence: TGTGCCAGCATGGAGGGGTCCTACAATGAGCAGTTCTTC.

This chain joins TRBV28 and TRBJ2-1, with D hard to call. This CDR3 has 13 residues. From germline, CDR1 is MDHEN and CDR2 SYDVKM. V lost 2 bases to trimming and J lost 8 bases, with 10 bases between them. Here the CDR3 DNA reads TGTGCCAGCAGTTTAGGTATTCCCTATGAGCAGTTCTTC. Translation: CASSLGIPYEQFF.

This clonotype was seen only a few times. This rearrangement joins TRBV14 to TRBJ2-7; D gene uncertain. The end of the DNA aligns better with TRBJ2-5, so the J call may be wrong. The CDR3 consists of 13 residues. Germline V CDR1 and CDR2: SGHDN, FVKESK. CDR3 bases: TGTGCCAGCAGCCCCCTCGATCTAGAGACCCAGTACTTC. Protein sequence: CASSPLDLETQYF.

This clonotype has just a few counts. The chain is built from TRBV7-9 and TRBJ1-4; D is unresolved. The length of the CDR3 is 16 residues. Germline V gene data show CDR1 as SEHNR and CDR2 as FQNEAQ (reference sequence). Between the trimmed V and J ends, which lost 3 bases and 8 bases, there was a span of 19 bases. Here the CDR3 reads CASSFAKDVIEEKLFF. Here the CDR3 DNA reads TGTGCCAGCAGCTTTGCGAAGGACGTAATTGAGGAAAAACTGTTTTTT.

The chain recombines TRBV12-5 with TRBJ2-3, with 9 bases identical to TRBD1. The CDR3 is 19 residues long. Germline V gene lookup returns CDR1 LGHNT and CDR2 FRNRAP. Losses at the gene ends were 1 base for V and 3 bases for J; bases not matched to a gene: 14. CDR3 amino acids: CASGLAGTGKRRWTDTQYF. The CDR3 coding sequence is TGTGCTAGTGGTTTGGCCGGGACAGGGAAAAGGAGGTGGACAGATACGCAGTATTTT.

The chain is built from TRBV10-3 and TRBJ2-7; 10 nucleotides agree with TRBD1. CDR1 and CDR2 from the germline V gene are ENHRY and SYGVKD. V lost 4 bases to trimming and J lost 5 bases; unmatched junction nucleotides: 5. The CDR3 length is 14 residues. DNA for the CDR3: TGTGCCATCAGTGCCGGACAGGGGGGCAACGAGCAGTACTTC. It specifies CAISAGQGGNEQYF.

This clonotype has only a few counts. The J gene is TRBJ2-1, the V gene TRBV6-5; TRBD2 agrees at 8 bases. The CDR3 contains 15 residues. Germline V gives CDR1 MNHEY, CDR2 SVGAGI. The junction had 9 bases not matched to a gene; V was cut back by 6 bases and J by 5 bases. The chain's CDR3 is CASRTTGGPNNEQFF. The CDR3 bases are TGTGCCAGCAGAACCACGGGGGGGCCCAACAATGAGCAGTTCTTC.

The V and J genes are TRBV4-2 and TRBJ2-7, with no clear D. Germline V gives CDR1 LGHNA, CDR2 YNFKEQ. CDR3 length equals 14 residues. Trimming pared 1 base from V and 5 bases from J, leaving 12 bases between. The CDR3 nucleotides are TGTGCCAGCAGCCAAGGGTCACTCGACGACGAGCAGTACTTC. Translating it yields CASSQGSLDDEQYF.

The chain employs TRBV6-1 and TRBJ2-7; no firm D call. The CDR3 runs 12 residues. V shed 1 base and J shed 2 bases, with 3 bases lying between them. Germline CDR1 reads MNHNS; CDR2 reads SASEGT. CDR3 DNA sequence: TGTGCCAGCAGTGAAGAGCCCTACGAGCAGTACTTC. Protein product: CASSEEPYEQYF.

The chain has TRBV5-6 and TRBJ2-1; 7 bases are a match to TRBD1. Germline V gene data show CDR1 as SGHDT and CDR2 as YYEEEE. This CDR3 has 17 residues. V shed 1 base, J shed 5 bases, and the junction held 12 bases outside the gene matches. CDR3 DNA: TGTGCCAGCAGCTTGCTCGGATACAGGGGACAAGACAATGAGCAGTTCTTC. Its translation is CASSLLGYRGQDNEQFF.

The chain couples TRBV3-1 to TRBJ2-1, with D possibly being TRBD1 (6 bases). With 5 bases removed from V and 8 bases from J, the gap between germline ends came to 13 bases. The CDR3 runs 13 residues. CDR1 and CDR2 from the germline V gene are LGHDT and YNNKEL (reference sequence). The CDR3: CASSINRVHEQFF. CDR3 in DNA: TGTGCCAGCAGCATCAACAGGGTCCATGAGCAGTTCTTC.